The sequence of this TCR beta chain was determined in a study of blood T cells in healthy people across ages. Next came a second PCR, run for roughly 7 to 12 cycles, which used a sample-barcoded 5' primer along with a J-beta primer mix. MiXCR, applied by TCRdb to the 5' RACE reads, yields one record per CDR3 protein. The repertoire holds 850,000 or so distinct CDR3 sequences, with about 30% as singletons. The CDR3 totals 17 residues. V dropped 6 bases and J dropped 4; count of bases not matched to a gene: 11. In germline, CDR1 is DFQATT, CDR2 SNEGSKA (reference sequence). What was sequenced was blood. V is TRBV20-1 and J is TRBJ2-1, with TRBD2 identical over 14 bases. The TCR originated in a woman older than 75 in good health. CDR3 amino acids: CSALYPGLAGVYNEQFF. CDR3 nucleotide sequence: TGCAGTGCCCTTTACCCGGGACTAGCGGGAGTGTACAATGAGCAGTTCTTC.